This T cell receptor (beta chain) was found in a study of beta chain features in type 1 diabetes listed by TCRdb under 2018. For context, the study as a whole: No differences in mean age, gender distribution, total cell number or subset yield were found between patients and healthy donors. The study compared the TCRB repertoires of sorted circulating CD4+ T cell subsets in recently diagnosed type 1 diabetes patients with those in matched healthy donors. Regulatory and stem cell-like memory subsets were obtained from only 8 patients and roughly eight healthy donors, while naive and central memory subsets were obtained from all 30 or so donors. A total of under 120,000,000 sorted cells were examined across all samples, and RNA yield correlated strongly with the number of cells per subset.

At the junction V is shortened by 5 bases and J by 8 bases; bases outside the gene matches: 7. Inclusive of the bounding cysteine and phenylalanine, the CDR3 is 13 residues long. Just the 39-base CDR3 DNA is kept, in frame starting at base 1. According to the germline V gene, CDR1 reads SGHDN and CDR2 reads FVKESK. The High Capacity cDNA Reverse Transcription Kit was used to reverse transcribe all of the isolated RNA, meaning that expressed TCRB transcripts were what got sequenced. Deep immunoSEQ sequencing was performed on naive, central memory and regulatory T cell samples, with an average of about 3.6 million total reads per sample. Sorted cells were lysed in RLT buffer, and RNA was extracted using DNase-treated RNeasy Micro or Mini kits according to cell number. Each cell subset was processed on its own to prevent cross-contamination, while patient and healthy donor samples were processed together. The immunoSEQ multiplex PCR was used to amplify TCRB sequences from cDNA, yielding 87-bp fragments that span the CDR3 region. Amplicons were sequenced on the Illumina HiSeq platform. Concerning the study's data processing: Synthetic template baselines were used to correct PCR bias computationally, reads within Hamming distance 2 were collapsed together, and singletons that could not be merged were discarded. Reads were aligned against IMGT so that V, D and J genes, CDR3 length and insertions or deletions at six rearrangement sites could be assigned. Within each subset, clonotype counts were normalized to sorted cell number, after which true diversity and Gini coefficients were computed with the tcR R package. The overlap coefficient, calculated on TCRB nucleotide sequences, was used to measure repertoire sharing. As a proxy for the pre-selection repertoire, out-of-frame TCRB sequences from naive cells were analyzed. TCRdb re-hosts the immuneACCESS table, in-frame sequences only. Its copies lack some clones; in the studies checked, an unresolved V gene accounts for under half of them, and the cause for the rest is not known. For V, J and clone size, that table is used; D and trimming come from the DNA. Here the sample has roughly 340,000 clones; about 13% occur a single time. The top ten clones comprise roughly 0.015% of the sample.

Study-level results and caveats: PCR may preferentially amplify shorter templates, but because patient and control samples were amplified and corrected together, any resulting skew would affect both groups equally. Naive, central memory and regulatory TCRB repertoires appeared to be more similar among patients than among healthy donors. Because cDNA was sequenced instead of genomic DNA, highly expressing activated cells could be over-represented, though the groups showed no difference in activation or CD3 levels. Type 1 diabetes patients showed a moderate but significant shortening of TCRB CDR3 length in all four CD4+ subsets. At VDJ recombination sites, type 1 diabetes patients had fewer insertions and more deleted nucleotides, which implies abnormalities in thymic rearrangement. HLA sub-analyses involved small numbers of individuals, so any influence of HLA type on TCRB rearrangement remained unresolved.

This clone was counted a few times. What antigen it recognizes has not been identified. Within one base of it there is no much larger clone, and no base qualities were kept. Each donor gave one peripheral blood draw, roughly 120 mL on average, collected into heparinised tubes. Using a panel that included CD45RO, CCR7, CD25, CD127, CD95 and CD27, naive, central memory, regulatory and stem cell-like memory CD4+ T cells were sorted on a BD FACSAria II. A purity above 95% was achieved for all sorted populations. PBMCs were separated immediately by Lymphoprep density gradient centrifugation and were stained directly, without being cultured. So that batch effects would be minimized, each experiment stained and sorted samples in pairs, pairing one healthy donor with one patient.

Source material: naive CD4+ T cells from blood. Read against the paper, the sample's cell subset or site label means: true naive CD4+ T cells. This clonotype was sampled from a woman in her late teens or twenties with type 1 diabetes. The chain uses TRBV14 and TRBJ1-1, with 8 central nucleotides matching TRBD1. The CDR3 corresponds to CASSASGGGEAFF. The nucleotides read TGTGCCAGCAGCGCTTCAGGGGGCGGGGAAGCTTTCTTT. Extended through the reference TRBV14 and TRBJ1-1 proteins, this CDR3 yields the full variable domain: EAGVTQFPSHSVIEKGQTVTLRCDPISGHDNLYWYRRVMGKEIKFLLHFVKESKQDESGMPNNRFLAERTGGTYSTLKVQPAELEDSGVYFCASSASGGGEAFFGQGTRLTVV.